This paragraph covers one T cell receptor (beta chain) sequence. The antigen remains undetermined. The CDR3 totals 16 residues. V was pared by 6 bases and J by 0 bases, with 1 base of the junction left unmatched. In germline, CDR1 is SNHLY, CDR2 FYNNEI. TCRdb's table, derived via immunoSEQ multiplex PCR, lists solely in-frame clones and lacks some. The data hold some 45,000 clones, with 86% observed a single time. This sample is part of a study of STAT5B mutations in CD4+ large granular lymphocyte leukemia. Study results and caveats: Main leukemic clonotypes were patient-specific, but roughly 26% appeared at low frequency elsewhere. Without putative leukemic clones, patient CD4-sorted repertoires remained more clonal than healthy CD4+ repertoires.

This rearrangement joins TRBV2 to TRBJ2-1, with 14 bases matching TRBD2. The sample was CD4+ T cells from blood buffy coats. The origin of this receptor is a human donor in good health. CDR3 in DNA: TGTGCCAGCAGAGGACTAGCGGGAGGCTCCTACAATGAGCAGTTCTTC. Its protein product is CASRGLAGGSYNEQFF. The variable domain in full, with the rest retrieved from reference TRBV2 and TRBJ2-1, is EPEVTQTPSHQVTQMGQEVILRCVPISNHLYFYWYRQILGQKVEFLVSFYNNEISEKSEIFDDQFSVERPDGSNFTLKIRSTKLEDSAMYFCASRGLAGGSYNEQFFGPGTRLTVL.